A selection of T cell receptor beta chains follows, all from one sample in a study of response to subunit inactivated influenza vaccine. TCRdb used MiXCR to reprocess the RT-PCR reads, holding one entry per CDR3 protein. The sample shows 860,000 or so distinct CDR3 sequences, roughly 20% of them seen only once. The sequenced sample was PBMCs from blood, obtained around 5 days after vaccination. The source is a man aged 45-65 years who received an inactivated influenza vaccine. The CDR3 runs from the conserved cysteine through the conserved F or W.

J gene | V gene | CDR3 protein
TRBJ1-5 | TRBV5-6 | CASSLGQFSNQPQHF
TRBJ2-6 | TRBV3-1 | CASSQALGAGANVLTF
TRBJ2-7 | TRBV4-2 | CASSQVTSGKTYEQYF
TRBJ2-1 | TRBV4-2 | CASSQGLEGLIEQFF
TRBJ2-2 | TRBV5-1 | CASSYRAGETGELFF
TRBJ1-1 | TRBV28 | CASSSRFGSGNTEAFF
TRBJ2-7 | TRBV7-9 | CASSLGRDYYEQYF
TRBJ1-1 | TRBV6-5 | CASSYSGQYSTEAFF
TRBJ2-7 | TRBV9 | CASSVALEPSYEQYF
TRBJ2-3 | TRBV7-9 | CATKPRVGGGTDTQYF
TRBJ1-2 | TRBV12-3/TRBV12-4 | CASSLNWLILGYTF
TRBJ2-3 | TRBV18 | CASSPNRGDTQYF
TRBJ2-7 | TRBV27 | CASSLRQLAGVYEQYF
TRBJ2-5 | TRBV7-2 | CASSLPLSGGETQYF
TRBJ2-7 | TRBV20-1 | CSASWQGRSYEQYF
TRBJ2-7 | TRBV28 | CASSWVAGGLTYEQYF
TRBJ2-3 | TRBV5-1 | CASSNSMGQSWGDTQYF
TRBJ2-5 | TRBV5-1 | CASSLGAGQETQYF
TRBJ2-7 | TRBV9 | CASSVYGGGGHEQYF
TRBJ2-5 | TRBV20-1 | CSAETGEGETQYF
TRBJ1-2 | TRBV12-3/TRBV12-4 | CASTNGGWRGGYTF
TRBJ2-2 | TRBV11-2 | CASSLGLGVETGELFF
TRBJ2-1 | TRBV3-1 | CTITLVVAVLSYNEQFF
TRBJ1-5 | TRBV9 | CASSGTGRQPQHF
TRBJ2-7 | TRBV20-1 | CSAIGLGGEIQYEQYF
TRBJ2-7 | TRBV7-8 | CASSLLTAGHSYEQYF
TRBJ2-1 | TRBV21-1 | CASSKGPHSGSFKNEQFF
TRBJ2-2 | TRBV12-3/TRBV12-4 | CASNSPGELFF
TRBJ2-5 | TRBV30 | CAWSNQGETQYF
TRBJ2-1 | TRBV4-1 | CASSTVLAGHNEQFF
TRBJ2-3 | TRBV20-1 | CSATFPGAFTDTQYF
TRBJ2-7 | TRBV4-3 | CASSQDTGGIFEQYF
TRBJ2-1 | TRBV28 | CASTPIRDRGYNEQFF
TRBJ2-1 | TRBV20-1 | CSARGLLAGASYNEQFF
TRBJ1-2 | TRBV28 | CASREQGGDGYTF
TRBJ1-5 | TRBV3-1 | CASSPRGVRGQPQHF
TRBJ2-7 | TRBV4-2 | CASSLLKASYEQYF
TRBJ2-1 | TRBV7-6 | CASSLGPSGSGPNEQFF
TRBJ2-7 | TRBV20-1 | CSGQREGYEQYF
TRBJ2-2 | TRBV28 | CASSSGQGAPGELFF
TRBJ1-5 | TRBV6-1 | CASRRTVQNSNQPQHF
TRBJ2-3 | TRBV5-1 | CASSSHAVPGDTQYF
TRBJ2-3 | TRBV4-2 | CASSQARDTQYF
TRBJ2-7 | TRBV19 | CASSIGGYSYEQYF
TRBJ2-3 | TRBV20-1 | CSARATIPIDGGSTDTQYF